Listed below are T cell receptor beta chains from one sample, sequenced in a study of OX40 agonist ivuxolimab in advanced cancers. Generated by immunoSEQ multiplex PCR, the TCRdb table keeps only in-frame clones and is missing some. This sample has more than 85,000 clones; about 90% occur once, and the top ten carry about 1.7%. The specimen was CD4+ or CD8+ T cells sorted from blood, collected in a trial of the OX40 agonist ivuxolimab. The origin of the receptors is an adult with an advanced solid tumor such as melanoma, head and neck, liver or kidney cancer. Each CDR3 is given without its conserved first and last residue.

J,V,CDR3
TRBJ1-2,TRBV5-5,ASSLTPAVYGYT
TRBJ2-1,TRBV7-9,ASSLDPGIYNEQF
TRBJ1-2,TRBV7-2,ASSSSSVNYGYT
TRBJ1-2,TRBV6-6,ASSYSRGGWDGYT
TRBJ2-1,TRBV18,ASSPAWGVSSYNEQF
TRBJ2-3,TRBV18,ASSPGWMTDTQY
TRBJ1-1,TRBV27,ASSFWGATEAF
TRBJ2-3,TRBV19,ASMNRGTTDTQY
TRBJ1-5,TRBV4-1,ASSQATGSNQPQH
TRBJ2-1,TRBV19,ASSIGQVGPNEQF
TRBJ2-6,TRBV5-6,ASSWGPGFGANVLT
TRBJ2-7,TRBV7-2,ASSSGLAGRPRPEQY
TRBJ2-3,TRBV2,ASSRGTSGTDTQY
TRBJ1-4,TRBV10-3,ATRTGPGSEKLF
TRBJ2-1,TRBV6-5,ASSITSGRASEQF
TRBJ2-1,TRBV4-3,ASSGGPGLAGDYEQF